The 30 T cell receptor beta chains given below trace back to one sample, sequenced in a study of cytomegalovirus exposure and HLA in healthy donors. TCRdb's table, derived via immunoSEQ multiplex PCR, lists solely in-frame clones and lacks some. The sample lists tens of thousands of clones; 85% to 95% were seen once. Sequenced sample: PBMCs. The receptor source for this set is a young woman in good health and CMV-seropositive.

The genes are TRBV7-8 and TRBJ2-1; 9 nucleotides agree with TRBD2. Germline V gives CDR1 SGHVS, CDR2 FQNEAQ. The ends lost 1 base at V and 9 bases at J; junction bases unmatched: 4. This CDR3 region has 14 residues. The CDR3 DNA reads TGTGCCAGCAGCTTAGGAGCGGGGGGTTTTGAGCAGTTCTTC. Translated, it gives CASSLGAGGFEQFF.

V usage is TRBV6-1 and J usage is TRBJ2-1; D possibly corresponds to TRBD2 (5 bases). Trimming stripped 4 bases from V and 2 bases from J, with 12 bases between. Germline V gene data show CDR1 as MNHNS and CDR2 as SASEGT. CDR3 length equals 15 residues. CDR3 DNA sequence: TGTGCCAGCAGTGTAGGGAATAGCGCCTACAATGAGCAGTTCTTC. Protein product: CASSVGNSAYNEQFF.

This chain connects TRBV5-6 to TRBJ1-2; D ambiguous. Trimming pared 1 base from V and 6 bases from J, leaving 16 bases between. This CDR3 has 15 amino acids. Germline CDR1 is SGHDT and CDR2 is YYEEEE. Here the CDR3 DNA reads TGTGCCAGCAGCTTGTGGAGCGCCAGACTGAATGGCTACACCTTC. Translating it yields CASSLWSARLNGYTF. The whole variable domain, remainder taken from reference TRBV5-6 and TRBJ1-2, is DAGVTQSPTHLIKTRGQQVTLRCSPKSGHDTVSWYQQALGQGPQFIFQYYEEEERQRGNFPDRFSGHQFPNYSSELNVNALLLGDSALYLCASSLWSARLNGYTFGSGTRLTVV.

This clone appeared a single time. This CDR3 is missing its conserved last phenylalanine or tryptophan, likely due to a read error. Because the CDR3's place on the DNA is in doubt, the DNA is left out and the CDR3 is given as listed by TCRdb. V is TRBV29-1 and J is TRBJ2-7; the listed D gene, TRBD2, was not tested against the DNA. From germline, CDR1 is SQVTM and CDR2 ANQGSEA. The CDR3 spans 11 residues, counting both ends. CDR3: CSVEDLIRGGS.

The chain combines TRBV4-1 with TRBJ2-2; the match to TRBD1 covers 7 bases. The CDR3 spans 15 residues. Germline CDR1 and CDR2: MGHRA and YSYEKL. After removal of 5 bases from V and 6 bases from J, the junction contained 9 bases not matched to a gene. The CDR3 DNA is TGCGCCAGCAGCACTCCTGGGCAGGGGGCCGGGGAGCTGTTTTTT. Protein: CASSTPGQGAGELFF.

V and J are TRBV6-1 and TRBJ2-5, with D maybe TRBD1 (5 bases). CDR1 and CDR2 from the germline V gene are MNHNS and SASEGT. The CDR3 extends over 16 amino acids. The V gene lost 1 base and the J gene lost 4 bases, with 16 bases spanning the gap. CDR3 in amino acids: CASSEVRGRFGETQYF. Here the CDR3 DNA reads TGTGCCAGCAGTGAAGTTAGGGGCAGGTTCGGAGAGACCCAGTACTTC.

The CDR3 loop is CASSQAGWGLEANVLTF. In DNA, the CDR3 is TGTGCCAGCAGCCAAGCTGGGTGGGGGCTTGAGGCCAACGTCCTGACTTTC. This chain joins TRBV4-2 and TRBJ2-6; a possible D gene is TRBD1 (6 bases). This CDR3 comprises 17 residues. Trimming shortened V by 1 base and J by 6 bases, and 16 bases separated the two germline ends. Per germline, CDR1 LGHNA and CDR2 YNFKEQ.

The chain links TRBV4-3 to TRBJ2-1; a possible D gene is TRBD2 (7 bases). CDR1 is LGHNA and CDR2 is YSLEER in the germline V gene. Deletions cut 0 bases from V and 2 bases from J, with 14 bases between. CDR3 length equals 17 residues. The CDR3, as DNA: TGCGCCAGCAGCCAAGATCTGGGGCGGGGGCCCTACAATGAGCAGTTCTTC. Translation: CASSQDLGRGPYNEQFF.

This clone was seen a single time. V usage is TRBV4-1 and J usage is TRBJ2-3, with 14 bases matching TRBD2. The CDR3 covers 18 residues. Per the germline V gene, CDR1 is MGHRA and CDR2 is YSYEKL. The ends lost 4 bases at V and 2 bases at J; junction bases unmatched: 8. The CDR3 DNA sequence: TGCGCCAGCAGCCGGGGACTAGCGGGAGTGGGAAACACAGATACGCAGTATTTT. This translates into CASSRGLAGVGNTDTQYF.

The chain couples TRBV12-5 to TRBJ1-5, with D unclear. Per germline, CDR1 LGHNT and CDR2 FRNRAP. V lost 7 bases to trimming and J lost 2 bases, with 12 bases between them. This CDR3 is 14 amino acids long. This CDR3 reads CASAAYGGNQPQHF. DNA for the CDR3: TGTGCTAGTGCTGCTTACGGGGGCAATCAGCCCCAGCATTTT.

This chain's CDR3 is CASSQRQATEAFF. DNA for the CDR3: TGCGCCAGCAGCCAAAGGCAGGCCACTGAAGCTTTCTTT. The chain is built from TRBV4-3 and TRBJ1-1; D remains unclear. The CDR3 length is 13 residues. Germline V lookup: CDR1 LGHNA, CDR2 YSLEER. Trimming took 2 bases from V and 4 from J, leaving 8 bases between them.

This clone occurred once. The chain combines TRBV10-3 with TRBJ1-1; TRBD1 matches 8 bases. The germline gives CDR1 ENHRY, CDR2 SYGVKD. The CDR3 has 14 amino acids. The V and J ends lost 4 bases and 1 base, in that order; junction bases with no gene match: 2. The CDR3, as DNA: TGTGCCATCAGTGTCGACAGGGGGAACACTGAAGCTTTCTTT. This sequence encodes CAISVDRGNTEAFF.

V and J are TRBV19 and TRBJ1-3, with 7 bases fitting TRBD1. The V gene's germline CDR1 is LNHDA and CDR2 SQIVND (reference sequence). This CDR3 has 14 amino acids. Losses at the gene ends were 5 bases for V and 1 base for J; bases not matched to a gene: 2. The DNA of the CDR3 is TGTGCCAGTAGTTCAGGGGGATCTGGAAACACCATATATTTT. Encoded protein: CASSSGGSGNTIYF.

This chain connects TRBV6-1 to TRBJ1-5; TRBD1 matches 10 bases. CDR1 is MNHNS, CDR2 SASEGT, per germline. V was pared by 6 bases and J by 2 bases, with 4 bases of the junction left unmatched. The CDR3 has 15 amino acids. The CDR3 DNA sequence: TGTGCCAGCAGGGACAGGGGGGTAGGCAATCAGCCCCAGCATTTT. It specifies CASRDRGVGNQPQHF.

The chain recombines TRBV7-9 with TRBJ2-7; 8 nucleotides align to TRBD1. The CDR3 spans 14 residues. Trimming took 4 bases from V and 2 from J; bases not matched to a gene: 4. Germline V CDR1 and CDR2: SEHNR, FQNEAQ (reference sequence). In nucleotides, the CDR3 is TGTGCCAGCAGCTCCCGGGACAGGACCTACGAGCAGTACTTC. Translating it yields CASSSRDRTYEQYF.

V gene TRBV6-6 combines with J gene TRBJ2-7; a possible D gene is TRBD1 (6 bases). Trimming removed 6 bases from V and 3 bases from J, with 12 bases in between. Germline values: CDR1 MNHNY, CDR2 SVGAGI (reference sequence). The CDR3 sequence is 13 residues long. CDR3 sequence reads: CASSRDTGYEQYF. The CDR3, as DNA: TGTGCCAGCAGCCGGGACACTGGCTACGAGCAGTACTTC.

V and J are TRBV9 and TRBJ1-1, with 10 bases aligning to TRBD1. The germline V gene encodes CDR1 SGDLS and CDR2 YYNGEE. The CDR3 loop spans 14 amino acids. V trimming: 4 bases; J trimming: 6 bases; junction bases outside the gene matches: 6. CDR3 protein: CASSPGQGESEAFF. CDR3 bases: TGTGCCAGCAGCCCCGGACAGGGGGAATCTGAAGCTTTCTTT.

J is TRBJ1-2 and V is TRBV14; tentatively, D is TRBD1 (6 bases). V was cut by 3 bases and J by 3 bases, with 14 bases left in between. Germline loops: CDR1 SGHDN, CDR2 FVKESK. This CDR3 contains 15 residues. The CDR3 DNA reads TGTGCCAGCAGCCACCGTGGGCAGGGGCACTATGGCTACACCTTC. Its translation is CASSHRGQGHYGYTF.

This chain uses TRBV7-9 with TRBJ2-7, with 9 bases fitting TRBD1. CDR3 length equals 13 residues. V lost 4 bases to trimming and J lost 5 bases; unmatched junction nucleotides: 3. Germline V CDR1 and CDR2: SEHNR, FQNEAQ (reference sequence). The CDR3 reads CASSSGTGNEQYF. CDR3 in DNA: TGTGCCAGCAGCTCAGGGACAGGGAACGAGCAGTACTTC.

The chain employs TRBV15 and TRBJ2-1, with D tentatively TRBD1 (6 bases). Germline CDR1 LNHNV, CDR2 YYDKDF (reference sequence). The V end was cut by 0 bases, the J end by 2 bases, with 26 bases between. The CDR3 contains 21 residues. The CDR3 reads CATSRDLTGGRSRITYNEQFF. Here the CDR3 DNA reads TGTGCCACCAGCAGAGATTTGACAGGTGGTCGGTCTCGGATAACCTACAATGAGCAGTTCTTC.

The chain links TRBV15 to TRBJ1-1; D may be TRBD1 (6 bases). V lost 4 bases to trimming and J lost 1 base, with 10 bases between them. This CDR3 has 14 residues. Germline V CDR1 and CDR2: LNHNV, YYDKDF (reference sequence). For the CDR3, the DNA is TGTGCCACCAGCACGAAAGGGGGGAACACTGAAGCTTTCTTT. This translates into CATSTKGGNTEAFF.

The chain employs TRBV28 and TRBJ1-5; a weak D match, TRBD1 (5 bases). Germline V gene sequence: CDR1 MDHEN, CDR2 SYDVKM. The CDR3 loop spans 15 amino acids. Trimming left V 4 bases short and J 4 bases short, with 14 bases between. The CDR3 sequence is CASSWRGLGNQPQHF. The CDR3 DNA reads as TGTGCCAGCAGTTGGCGGGGACTGGGTAATCAGCCCCAGCATTTT.

The chain links TRBV6-5 to TRBJ1-2, with D uncertain. The V gene's germline CDR1 is MNHEY and CDR2 SVGAGI. V lost 5 bases and J 4 bases, leaving 11 bases between the germline ends. The CDR3 covers 13 residues. DNA for the CDR3: TGTGCCAGCAGTACTAGCCGGATCTATGGCTACACCTTC. It encodes CASSTSRIYGYTF.

The chain couples TRBV6-1 to TRBJ1-6, with 7 nucleotides matching TRBD1. The germline gives CDR1 MNHNS, CDR2 SASEGT. Trimming removed 3 bases from V and 10 bases from J; junction bases left unmatched: 9. The CDR3 runs 15 residues. CDR3 sequence: CASSEPLQGGSPLHF. The CDR3 bases are TGTGCCAGCAGTGAGCCGTTGCAGGGGGGATCACCCCTCCACTTT.

This chain connects TRBV7-2 to TRBJ1-6, with unresolved D. The CDR3 spans 16 residues. Trimming stripped 0 bases from V and 8 bases from J, with 14 bases between. Looked up from germline, CDR1 is SGHTA and CDR2 is FQGNSA. CDR3 loop: CASSLALRQFHSPLHF. DNA of the CDR3: TGTGCCAGCAGCTTAGCGCTGCGGCAGTTTCATTCACCCCTCCACTTT.

This chain uses TRBV30 with TRBJ2-1; 12 nucleotides match TRBD2. V lost 4 bases to trimming and J lost 0 bases; unmatched junction nucleotides: 10. The CDR3 is made up of 18 amino acids. Per the germline V gene, CDR1 is GTSNPN and CDR2 is SVGIG (reference sequence). CDR3 loop: CAWKPPSGGGNSYNEQFF. DNA of the CDR3: TGTGCCTGGAAGCCACCTAGCGGGGGGGGTAACTCCTACAATGAGCAGTTCTTC.

The chain combines TRBV19 with TRBJ2-2; weak D call: TRBD2 (7 bases). Trimming stripped 8 bases from V and 5 bases from J, with 15 bases between. Germline-derived CDR1 and CDR2 are LNHDA and SQIVND (reference sequence). This CDR3 is 14 amino acids long. Here the CDR3 DNA reads TGTGCCAGTCGCTTGGGAGGGGGGACCGGGGAGCTGTTTTTT. Protein sequence: CASRLGGGTGELFF.

This clone was found once. CDR3 region: CASSFSGNRQYF. Written as DNA, the CDR3 is TGTGCCAGCAGTTTCTCGGGAAACAGGCAGTACTTC. The rearrangement links TRBV27 to TRBJ2-7; D is perhaps TRBD2 (5 bases). V was trimmed by 3 bases and J by 9 bases, leaving 12 bases between them. This CDR3 region has 12 residues. Germline lookup yields CDR1 MNHEY and CDR2 SMNVEV (reference sequence).

V gene TRBV27 combines with J gene TRBJ1-1; D may be TRBD1 (5 bases). Germline CDR1 is MNHEY and CDR2 is SMNVEV (reference sequence). The CDR3 spans 16 residues. V lost 3 bases and J lost 4, with 18 bases in between. CDR3 protein: CASSFELAGGGTEAFF. The CDR3 DNA sequence: TGTGCCAGCAGTTTCGAACTAGCCGGGGGAGGCACTGAAGCTTTCTTT.

The rearrangement links TRBV2 to TRBJ2-7; 11 bases are shared with TRBD1. After removal of 4 bases from V and 1 base from J, the junction contained 6 bases not matched to a gene. This CDR3 is built from 16 residues. Per the germline V gene, CDR1 is SNHLY and CDR2 is FYNNEI. CDR3 coding DNA: TGTGCCAGCAGTGGAGCCCGGGACAGGGGGTCCTACGAGCAGTACTTC. Its translation is CASSGARDRGSYEQYF. Together with reference TRBV2 and TRBJ2-7, the CDR3 gives the full variable domain: EPEVTQTPSHQVTQMGQEVILRCVPISNHLYFYWYRQILGQKVEFLVSFYNNEISEKSEIFDDQFSVERPDGSNFTLKIRSTKLEDSAMYFCASSGARDRGSYEQYFGPGTRLTVT.